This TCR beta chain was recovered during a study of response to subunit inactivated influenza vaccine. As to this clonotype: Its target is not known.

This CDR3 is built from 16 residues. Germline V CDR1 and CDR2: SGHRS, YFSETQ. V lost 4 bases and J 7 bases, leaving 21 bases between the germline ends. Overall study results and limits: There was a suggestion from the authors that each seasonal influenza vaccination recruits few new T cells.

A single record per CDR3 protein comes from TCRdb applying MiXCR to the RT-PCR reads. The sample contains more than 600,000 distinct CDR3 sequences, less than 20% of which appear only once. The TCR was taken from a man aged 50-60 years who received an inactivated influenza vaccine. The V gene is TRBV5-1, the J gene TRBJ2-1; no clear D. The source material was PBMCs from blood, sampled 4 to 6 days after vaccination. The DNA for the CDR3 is TGCGCCAGCAGCCCGTGGGGTAGTTCCCAATCAAATGAGCAGTTCTTC. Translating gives CASSPWGSSQSNEQFF.